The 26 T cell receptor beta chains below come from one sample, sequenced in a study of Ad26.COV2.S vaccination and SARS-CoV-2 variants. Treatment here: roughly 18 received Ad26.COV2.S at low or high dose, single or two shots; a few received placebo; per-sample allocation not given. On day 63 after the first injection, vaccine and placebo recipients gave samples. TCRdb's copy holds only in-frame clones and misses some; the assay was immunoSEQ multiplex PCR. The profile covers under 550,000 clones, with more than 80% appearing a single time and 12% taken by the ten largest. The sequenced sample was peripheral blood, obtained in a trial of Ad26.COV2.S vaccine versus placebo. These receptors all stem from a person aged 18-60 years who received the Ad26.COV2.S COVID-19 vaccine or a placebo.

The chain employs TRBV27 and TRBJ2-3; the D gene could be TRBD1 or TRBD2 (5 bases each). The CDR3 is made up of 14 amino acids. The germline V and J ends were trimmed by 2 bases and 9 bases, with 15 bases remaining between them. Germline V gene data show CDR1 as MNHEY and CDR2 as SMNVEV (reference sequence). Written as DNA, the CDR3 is TGTGCCAGCAGTTTAAATCGGGACGAGGGGACGCAGTATTTT. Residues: CASSLNRDEGTQYF.

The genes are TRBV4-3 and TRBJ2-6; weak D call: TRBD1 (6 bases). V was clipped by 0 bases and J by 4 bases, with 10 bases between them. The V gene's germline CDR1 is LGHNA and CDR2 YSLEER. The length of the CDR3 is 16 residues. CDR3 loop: CASSQDRGGGANVLTF. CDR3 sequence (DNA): TGCGCCAGCAGCCAAGATCGAGGGGGAGGGGCCAACGTCCTGACTTTC.

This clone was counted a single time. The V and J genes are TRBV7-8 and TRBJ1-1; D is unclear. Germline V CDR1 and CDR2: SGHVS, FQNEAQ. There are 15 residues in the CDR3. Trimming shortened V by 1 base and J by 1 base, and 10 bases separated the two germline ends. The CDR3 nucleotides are TGTGCCAGCAGCTTAGGGGGTCAACCGAACACTGAAGCTTTCTTT. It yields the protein CASSLGGQPNTEAFF.

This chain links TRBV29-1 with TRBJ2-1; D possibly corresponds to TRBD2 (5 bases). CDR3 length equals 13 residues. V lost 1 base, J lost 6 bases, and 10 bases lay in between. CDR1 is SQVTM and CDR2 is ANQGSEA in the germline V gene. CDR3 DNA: TGCAGCGTTGAAGCGGGGAGTCGCAATGAGCAGTTCTTC. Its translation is CSVEAGSRNEQFF.

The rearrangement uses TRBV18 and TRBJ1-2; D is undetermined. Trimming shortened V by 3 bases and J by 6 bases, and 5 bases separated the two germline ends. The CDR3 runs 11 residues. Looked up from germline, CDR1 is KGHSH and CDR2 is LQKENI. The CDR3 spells CASSPLDGYTF. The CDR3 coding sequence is TGTGCCAGCTCACCTTTGGATGGCTACACCTTC.

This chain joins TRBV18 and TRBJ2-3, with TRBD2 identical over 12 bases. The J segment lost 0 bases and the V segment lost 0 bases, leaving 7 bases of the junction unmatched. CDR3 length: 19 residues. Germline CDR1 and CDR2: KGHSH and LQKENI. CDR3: CASSPPNPGLAGSTDTQYF. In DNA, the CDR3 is TGTGCCAGCTCACCACCAAACCCGGGACTAGCGGGCAGCACAGATACGCAGTATTTT.

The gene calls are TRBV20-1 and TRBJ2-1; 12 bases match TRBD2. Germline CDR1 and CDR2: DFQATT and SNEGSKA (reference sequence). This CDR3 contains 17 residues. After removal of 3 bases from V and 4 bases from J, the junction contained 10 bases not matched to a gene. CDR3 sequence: CSASVLAGGTLYNEQFF. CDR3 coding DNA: TGCAGTGCTAGTGTCCTAGCGGGAGGGACTTTATACAATGAGCAGTTCTTC.

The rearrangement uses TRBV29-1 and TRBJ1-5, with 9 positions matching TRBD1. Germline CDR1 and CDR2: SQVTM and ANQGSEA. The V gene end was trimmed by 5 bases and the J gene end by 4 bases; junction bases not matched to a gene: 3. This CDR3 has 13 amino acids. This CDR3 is CSVRQGDNQPQHF. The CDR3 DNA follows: TGCAGCGTTCGACAGGGGGATAATCAGCCCCAGCATTTT.

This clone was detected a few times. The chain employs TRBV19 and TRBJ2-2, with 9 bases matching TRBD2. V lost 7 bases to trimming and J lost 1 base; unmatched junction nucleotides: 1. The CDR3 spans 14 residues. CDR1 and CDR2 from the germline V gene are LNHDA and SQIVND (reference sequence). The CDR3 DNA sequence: TGTGCCAGTAAGACTAGCGGGAACACCGGGGAGCTGTTTTTT. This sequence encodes CASKTSGNTGELFF.

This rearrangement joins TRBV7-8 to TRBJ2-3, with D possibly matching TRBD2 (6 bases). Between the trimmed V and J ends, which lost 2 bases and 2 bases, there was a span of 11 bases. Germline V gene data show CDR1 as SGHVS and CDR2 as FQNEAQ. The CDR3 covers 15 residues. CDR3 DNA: TGTGCCAGCAGCTTAACTAGCTGGGACACAGATACGCAGTATTTT. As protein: CASSLTSWDTDTQYF.

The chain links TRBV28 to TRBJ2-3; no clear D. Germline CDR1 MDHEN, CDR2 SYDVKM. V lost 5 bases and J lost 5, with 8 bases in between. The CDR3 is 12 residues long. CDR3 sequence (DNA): TGTGCCAGCAGTCCGTTGGGAGATACGCAGTATTTT. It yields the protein CASSPLGDTQYF.

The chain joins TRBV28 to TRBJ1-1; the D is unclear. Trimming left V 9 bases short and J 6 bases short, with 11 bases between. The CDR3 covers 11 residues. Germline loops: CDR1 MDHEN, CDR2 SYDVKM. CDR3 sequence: CASGWGAEAFF. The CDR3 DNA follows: TGTGCCAGTGGCTGGGGAGCTGAAGCTTTCTTT. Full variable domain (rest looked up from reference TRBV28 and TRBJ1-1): DVKVTQSSRYLVKRTGEKVFLECVQDMDHENMFWYRQDPGLGLRLIYFSYDVKMKEKGDIPEGYSVSREKKERFSLILESASTNQTSMYLCASGWGAEAFFGQGTRLTVV.

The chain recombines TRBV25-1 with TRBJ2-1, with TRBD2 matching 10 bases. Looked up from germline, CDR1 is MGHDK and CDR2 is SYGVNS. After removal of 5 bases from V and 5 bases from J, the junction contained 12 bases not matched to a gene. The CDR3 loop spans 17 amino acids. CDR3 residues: CASSPPSGRNLDNEQFF. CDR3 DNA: TGTGCCAGCAGTCCCCCTAGCGGGAGAAATCTTGACAATGAGCAGTTCTTC.

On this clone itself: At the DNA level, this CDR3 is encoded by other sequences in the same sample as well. The CDR3 loop is CASSPRGTNEKLFF. For the CDR3, the DNA is TGTGCCAGCTCACCGAGGGGGACTAATGAAAAACTGTTTTTT. V is TRBV18 and J is TRBJ1-4; possible D gene TRBD1, 6 bases. Germline loops: CDR1 KGHSH, CDR2 LQKENI. Trimming took 3 bases from V and 2 from J, leaving 7 bases between them. The CDR3 has 14 residues.

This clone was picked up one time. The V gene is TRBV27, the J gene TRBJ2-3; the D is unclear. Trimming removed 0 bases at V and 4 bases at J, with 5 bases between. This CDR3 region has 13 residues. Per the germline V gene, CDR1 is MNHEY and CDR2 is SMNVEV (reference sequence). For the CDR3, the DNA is TGTGCCAGCAGTTTATCGAAGGCAGATACGCAGTATTTT. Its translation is CASSLSKADTQYF.

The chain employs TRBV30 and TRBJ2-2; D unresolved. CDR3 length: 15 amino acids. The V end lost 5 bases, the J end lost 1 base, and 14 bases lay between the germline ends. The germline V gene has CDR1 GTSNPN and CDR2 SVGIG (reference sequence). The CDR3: CAWLDHGENTGELFF. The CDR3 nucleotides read TGTGCCTGGCTTGACCACGGAGAGAACACCGGGGAGCTGTTTTTT.

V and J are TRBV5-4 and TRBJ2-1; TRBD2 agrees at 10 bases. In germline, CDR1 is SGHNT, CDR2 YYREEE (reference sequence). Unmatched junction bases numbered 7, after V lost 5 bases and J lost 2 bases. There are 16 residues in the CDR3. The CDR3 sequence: CASSLSSGGAYNEQFF. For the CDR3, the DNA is TGTGCCAGCAGTCTCTCTAGCGGGGGAGCCTACAATGAGCAGTTCTTC.

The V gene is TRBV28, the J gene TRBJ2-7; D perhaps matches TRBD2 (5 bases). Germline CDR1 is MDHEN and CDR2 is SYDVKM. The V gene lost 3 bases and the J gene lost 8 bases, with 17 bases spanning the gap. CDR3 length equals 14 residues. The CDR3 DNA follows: TGTGCCAGCAGTTTTGGACTTGCCCCTGGGAAGCAGTACTTC. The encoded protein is CASSFGLAPGKQYF.

CDR3 sequence: CASSRDRLYQETQYF. Here the CDR3 DNA reads TGTGCCAGCAGCCGGGACAGGTTGTACCAAGAGACCCAGTACTTC. The J gene is TRBJ2-5, the V gene TRBV7-9; TRBD1 matches at 8 bases. The germline gives CDR1 SEHNR, CDR2 FQNEAQ (reference sequence). The V segment lost 5 bases and the J segment 0 bases; nucleotides outside the gene matches: 5. The CDR3 has 15 amino acids.

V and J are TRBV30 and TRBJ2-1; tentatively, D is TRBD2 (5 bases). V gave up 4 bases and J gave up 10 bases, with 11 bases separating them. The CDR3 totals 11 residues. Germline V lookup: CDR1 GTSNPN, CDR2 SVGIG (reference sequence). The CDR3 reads CAWNLWEEQFF. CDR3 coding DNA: TGTGCCTGGAACCTATGGGAGGAGCAGTTCTTC.

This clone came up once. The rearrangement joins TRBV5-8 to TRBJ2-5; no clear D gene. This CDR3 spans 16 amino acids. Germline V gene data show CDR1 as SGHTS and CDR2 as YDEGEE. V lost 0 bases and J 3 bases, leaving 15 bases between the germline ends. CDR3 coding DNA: TGTGCCAGCAGCTTGGGGGCTTGGGGTTCTGAAGAGACCCAGTACTTC. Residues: CASSLGAWGSEETQYF.

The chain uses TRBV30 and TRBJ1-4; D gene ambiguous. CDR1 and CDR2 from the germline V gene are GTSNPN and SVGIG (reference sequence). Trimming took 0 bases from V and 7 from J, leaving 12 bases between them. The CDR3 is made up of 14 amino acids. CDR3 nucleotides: TGTGCCTGGAGTGTACGGGTGGTAGGTGAAAAACTGTTTTTT. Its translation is CAWSVRVVGEKLFF. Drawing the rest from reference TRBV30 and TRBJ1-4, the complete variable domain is SQTIHQWPATLVQPVGSPLSLECTVEGTSNPNLYWYRQAAGRGLQLLFYSVGIGQISSEVPQNLSASRPQDRQFILSSKKLLLSDSGFYLCAWSVRVVGEKLFFGSGTQLSVL.

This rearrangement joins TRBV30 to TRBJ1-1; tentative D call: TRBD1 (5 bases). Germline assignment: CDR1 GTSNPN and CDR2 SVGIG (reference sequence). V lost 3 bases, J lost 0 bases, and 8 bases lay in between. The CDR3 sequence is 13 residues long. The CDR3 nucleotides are TGTGCCTGGAGCATGGGGGTGAACACTGAAGCTTTCTTT. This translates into CAWSMGVNTEAFF.

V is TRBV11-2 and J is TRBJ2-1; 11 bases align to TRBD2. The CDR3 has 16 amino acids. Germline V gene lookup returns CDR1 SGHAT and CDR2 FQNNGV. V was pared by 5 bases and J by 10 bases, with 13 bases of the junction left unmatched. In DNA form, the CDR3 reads TGTGCCAGCAGCAAAGGAAATAGCGGGAGGGCCGCGGAGCAGTTCTTC. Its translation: CASSKGNSGRAAEQFF.

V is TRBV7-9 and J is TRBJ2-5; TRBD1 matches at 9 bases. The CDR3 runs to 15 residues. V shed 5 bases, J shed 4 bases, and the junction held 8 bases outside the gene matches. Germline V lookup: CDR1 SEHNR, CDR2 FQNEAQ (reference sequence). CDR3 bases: TGTGCCAGCAGCGTCCCGAGACAGGGGGTAGAGACCCAGTACTTC. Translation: CASSVPRQGVETQYF.

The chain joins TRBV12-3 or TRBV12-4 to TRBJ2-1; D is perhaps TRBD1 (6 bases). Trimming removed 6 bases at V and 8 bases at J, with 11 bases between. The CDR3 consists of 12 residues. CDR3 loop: CASRSTGDEQFF. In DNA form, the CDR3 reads TGTGCCAGCAGATCGACAGGCGATGAGCAGTTCTTC.